This T cell receptor (beta chain) is from a study of T cell responses to AZD1222 COVID-19 vaccine listed by TCRdb under 2021. About the full investigation: AZD1222 recipients with second doses at about 4 weeks or about 12 weeks were pooled, because spike-specific TCR depth and breadth did not differ between schedules. Enrollment into the trials was organized by age into subgroups of 18-55, 56-69 and 70-plus years, and those subgroups contained roughly 150, 30 and 60 TCR-sequenced participants, respectively. TCR sequencing covered some 240 trial participants: about 210 given two doses of AZD1222 and about 26 given two doses of MenACWY control vaccine. The study at large found these results: In the small 56-69-year group, the increase in depth fell short of significance, most likely because of low power. Nearly half of unique spike-specific TCRs reportedly recognized epitopes outside regions mutated in the B.1.351 and B.1.1.7 variants. Only five or six AZD1222 recipients were SARS-CoV-2 seropositive at baseline, limiting conclusions about previously exposed vaccinees. A significant rise in spike-specific TCR breadth and depth was observed after two AZD1222 doses relative to day 0 and relative to MenACWY recipients. The vaccine-associated CD4 TCRs covered the entire spike protein, and the dominant responses fell in regions 160-218 and 743-854. Participants were mostly white British and included more females than males, and it was suggested by the authors that clonal diversity may have been underestimated. Because no day 14 peak-response samples were available, repertoires were characterized only after the peak T cell response.

Trimming takes 1 base from V and 0 bases from J, and the germline ends sit 12 bases apart. As encoded in the germline V gene (reference sequence), CDR1 is SEHNR while CDR2 is FQNEAQ. Inclusive of the bounding cysteine and phenylalanine, the CDR3 is 16 residues long. Only CDR3 DNA remains: 48 bases, in frame from the first base. Comments on this clone: It has no known antigen specificity. Base qualities were left out, and no much larger clone turns up one base away.

The CDR3 regions of human TCRbeta chains were analyzed by immunosequencing. In the original analysis: TCRs in the repertoires were compared against a reference library of SARS-CoV-2-specific TCRs that had been generated with the MIRA antigen-specificity platform. Breadth was defined as the fraction of unique TCRs that were SARS-CoV-2-associated. Depth was defined as the fraction of total T cells that were SARS-CoV-2-associated. Using the MIRA data, each spike-specific TCR was mapped to the spike region that the TCR reacts to and placed in a CD4 or CD8 class. Log10-transformed breadth and depth values were compared by one-way ANOVA with Sidak's multiple comparisons tests. TCRdb stores this immuneACCESS table with in-frame sequences only. Part of the clones is absent; in the studies checked, under half of the shortfall reflects unresolved V genes, and no reason is known for the rest. V, J and clone size are those of that table, while D and trimming were read from the DNA. Within this sample are about 140,000 clones, with around 88% of them counted one time only. In total, the top ten clones hold roughly 3% of the sample.

The time point tag for this specimen amounts to: baseline before first vaccination. The vaccinee samples were drawn from two UK trials, COV001 and COV002, one of which was a single-blind randomized controlled phase 2/3 trial testing AZD1222 (ChAdOx1 nCoV-19) in healthy adults. For TCRbeta chain sequencing, PBMC samples from trial participants were taken at day 0 and at day 28 after the second dose. The chain links TRBV7-9 with TRBJ1-1, and TRBD1 may be the D gene, going by 6 matching bases. This clonotype originated in an adult in good health. Material: peripheral blood, obtained on day 0 of AZD1222 vaccination. The CDR3 loop reads CASSLDGTIMNTEAFF. In nucleotides, the sequence is TGTGCCAGCAGCTTAGACGGGACAATCATGAACACTGAAGCTTTCTTT.